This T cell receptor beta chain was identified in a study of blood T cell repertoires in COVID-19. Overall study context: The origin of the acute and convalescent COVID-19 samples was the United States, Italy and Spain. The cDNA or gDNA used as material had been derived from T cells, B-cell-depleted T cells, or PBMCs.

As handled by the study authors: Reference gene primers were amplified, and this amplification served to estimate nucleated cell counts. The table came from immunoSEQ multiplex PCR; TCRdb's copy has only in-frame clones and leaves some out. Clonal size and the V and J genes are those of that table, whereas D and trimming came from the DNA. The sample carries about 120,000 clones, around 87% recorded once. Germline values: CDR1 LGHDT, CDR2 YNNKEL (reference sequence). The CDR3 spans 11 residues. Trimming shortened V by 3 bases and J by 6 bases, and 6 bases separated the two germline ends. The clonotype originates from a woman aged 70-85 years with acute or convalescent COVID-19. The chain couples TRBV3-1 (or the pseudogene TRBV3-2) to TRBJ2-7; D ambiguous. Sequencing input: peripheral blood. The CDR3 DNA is TGTGCCAGCAGCCATTCAGGCGAGCAGTACTTC. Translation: CASSHSGEQYF.